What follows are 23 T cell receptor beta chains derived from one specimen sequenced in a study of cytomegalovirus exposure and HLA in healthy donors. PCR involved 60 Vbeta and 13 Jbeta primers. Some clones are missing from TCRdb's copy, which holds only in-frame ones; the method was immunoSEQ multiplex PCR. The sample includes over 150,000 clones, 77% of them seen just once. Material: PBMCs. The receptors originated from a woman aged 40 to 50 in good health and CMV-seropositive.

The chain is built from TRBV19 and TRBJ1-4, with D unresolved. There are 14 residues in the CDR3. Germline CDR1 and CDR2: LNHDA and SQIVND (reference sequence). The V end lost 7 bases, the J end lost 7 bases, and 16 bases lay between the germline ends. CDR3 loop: CASNEGTGSEKLFF. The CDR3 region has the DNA TGTGCCAGTAACGAGGGAACGGGGAGTGAAAAACTGTTTTTT.

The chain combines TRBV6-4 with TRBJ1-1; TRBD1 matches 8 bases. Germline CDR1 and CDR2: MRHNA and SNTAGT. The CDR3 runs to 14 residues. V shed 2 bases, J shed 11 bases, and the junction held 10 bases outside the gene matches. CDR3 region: CASSDEDRERLAFF. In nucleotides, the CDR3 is TGTGCCAGCAGTGACGAGGACAGGGAGAGGTTGGCTTTCTTT.

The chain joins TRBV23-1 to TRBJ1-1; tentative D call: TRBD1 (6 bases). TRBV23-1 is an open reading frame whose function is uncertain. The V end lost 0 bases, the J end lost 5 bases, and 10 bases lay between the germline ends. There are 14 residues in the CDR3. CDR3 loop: CASSQSQGGTEAFF. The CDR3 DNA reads TGCGCCAGCAGTCAATCACAGGGTGGAACTGAAGCTTTCTTT.

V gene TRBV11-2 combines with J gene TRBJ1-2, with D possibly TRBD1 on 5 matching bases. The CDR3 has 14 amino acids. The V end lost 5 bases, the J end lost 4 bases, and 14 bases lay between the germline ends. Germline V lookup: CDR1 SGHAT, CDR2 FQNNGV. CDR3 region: CASSLRTLSYGYTF. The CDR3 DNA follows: TGTGCCAGCAGCCTACGGACACTAAGCTATGGCTACACCTTC. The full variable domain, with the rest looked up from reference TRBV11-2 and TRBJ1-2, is EAGVAQSPRYKIIEKRQSVAFWCNPISGHATLYWYQQILGQGPKLLIQFQNNGVVDDSQLPKDRFSAERLKGVDSTLKIQPAKLEDSAVYLCASSLRTLSYGYTFGSGTRLTVV.

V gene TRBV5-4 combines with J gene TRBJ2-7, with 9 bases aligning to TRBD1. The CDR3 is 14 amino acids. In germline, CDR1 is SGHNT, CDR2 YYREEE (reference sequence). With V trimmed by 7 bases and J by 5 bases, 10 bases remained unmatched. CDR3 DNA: TGTGCCAGCGGCGGTCAGGACAGGGGACACGAGCAGTACTTC. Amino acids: CASGGQDRGHEQYF.

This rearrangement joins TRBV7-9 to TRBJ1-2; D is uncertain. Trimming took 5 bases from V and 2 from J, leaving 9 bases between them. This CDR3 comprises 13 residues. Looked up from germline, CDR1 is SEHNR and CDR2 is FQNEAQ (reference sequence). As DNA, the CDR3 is TGTGCCAGCAGCCTCGGACTAAACTATGGCTACACCTTC. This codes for CASSLGLNYGYTF.

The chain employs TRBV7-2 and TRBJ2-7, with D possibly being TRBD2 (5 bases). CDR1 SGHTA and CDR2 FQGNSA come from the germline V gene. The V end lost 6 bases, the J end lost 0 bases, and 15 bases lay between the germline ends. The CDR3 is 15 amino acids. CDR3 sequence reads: CASRRAASSSYEQYF. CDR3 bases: TGTGCCAGCAGGCGGGCGGCTTCCTCCTCCTACGAGCAGTACTTC.

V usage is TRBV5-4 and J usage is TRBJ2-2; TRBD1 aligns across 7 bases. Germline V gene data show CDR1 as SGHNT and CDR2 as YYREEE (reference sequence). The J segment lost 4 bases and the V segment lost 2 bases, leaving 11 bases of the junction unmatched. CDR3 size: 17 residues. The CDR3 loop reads CASSFPGQGVGTGELFF. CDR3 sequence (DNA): TGTGCCAGCAGCTTCCCCGGGCAGGGGGTCGGCACCGGGGAGCTGTTTTTT.

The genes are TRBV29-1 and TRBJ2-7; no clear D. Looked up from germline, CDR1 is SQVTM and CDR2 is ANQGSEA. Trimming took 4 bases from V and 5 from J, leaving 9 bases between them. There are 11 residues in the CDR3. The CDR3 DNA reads TGCAGCGTTGCGACCCGGGACGAGCAGTACTTC. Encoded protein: CSVATRDEQYF.

CDR3 loop: CASSEGLGINEQFF. The CDR3 bases are TGTGCCAGCAGTGAAGGACTAGGGATCAATGAGCAGTTCTTC. This sequence joins TRBV6-1 and TRBJ2-1; tentative D call: TRBD2 (6 bases). The CDR3 loop spans 14 amino acids. Deletions cut 1 base from V and 6 bases from J, with 10 bases between. Germline CDR1 reads MNHNS; CDR2 reads SASEGT.

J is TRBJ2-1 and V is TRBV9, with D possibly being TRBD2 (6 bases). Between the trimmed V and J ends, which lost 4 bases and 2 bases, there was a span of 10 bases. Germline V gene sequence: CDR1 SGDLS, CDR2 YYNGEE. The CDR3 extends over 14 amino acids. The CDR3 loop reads CASSRDSTYNEQFF. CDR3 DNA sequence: TGTGCCAGCAGCCGGGACTCCACCTACAATGAGCAGTTCTTC.

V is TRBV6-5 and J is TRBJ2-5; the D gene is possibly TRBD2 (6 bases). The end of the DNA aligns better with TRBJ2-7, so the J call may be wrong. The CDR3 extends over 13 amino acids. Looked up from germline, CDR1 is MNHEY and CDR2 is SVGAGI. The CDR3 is CASSWRDGYEQYF. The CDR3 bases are TGTGCCAGCAGTTGGAGGGACGGGTACGAGCAGTACTTC.

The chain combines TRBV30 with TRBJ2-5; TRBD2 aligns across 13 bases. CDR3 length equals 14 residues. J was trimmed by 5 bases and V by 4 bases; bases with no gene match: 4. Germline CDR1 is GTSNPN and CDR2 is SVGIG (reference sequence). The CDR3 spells CAWTPGLAGETQYF. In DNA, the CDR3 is TGTGCCTGGACCCCGGGACTAGCGGGGGAGACCCAGTACTTC.

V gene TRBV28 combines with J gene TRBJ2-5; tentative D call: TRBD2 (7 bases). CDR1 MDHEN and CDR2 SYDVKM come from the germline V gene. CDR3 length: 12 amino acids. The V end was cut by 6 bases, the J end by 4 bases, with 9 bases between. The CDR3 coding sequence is TGTGCCAGCAGGCGGGGGCCAGAGACCCAGTACTTC. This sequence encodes CASRRGPETQYF.

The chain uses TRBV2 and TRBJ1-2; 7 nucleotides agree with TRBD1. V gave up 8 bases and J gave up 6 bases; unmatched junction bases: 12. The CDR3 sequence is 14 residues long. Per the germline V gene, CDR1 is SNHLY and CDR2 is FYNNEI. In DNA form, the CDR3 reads TGTGCCAGCCAGGGGGGCACAGTCGCTCATGGCTACACCTTC. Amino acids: CASQGGTVAHGYTF.

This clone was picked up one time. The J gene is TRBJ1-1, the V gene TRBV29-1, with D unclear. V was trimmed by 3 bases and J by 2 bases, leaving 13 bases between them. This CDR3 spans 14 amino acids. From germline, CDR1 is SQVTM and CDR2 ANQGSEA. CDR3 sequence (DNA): TGCAGCGTTGAGAATCAGGCGGGTAACACTGAAGCTTTCTTT. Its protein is CSVENQAGNTEAFF.

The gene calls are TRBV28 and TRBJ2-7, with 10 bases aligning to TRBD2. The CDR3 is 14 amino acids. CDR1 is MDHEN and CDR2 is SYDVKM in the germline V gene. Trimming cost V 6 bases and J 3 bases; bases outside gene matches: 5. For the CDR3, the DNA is TGTGCCAGCAGAGCCGGGACTAGCGACTACGAGCAGTACTTC. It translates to CASRAGTSDYEQYF.

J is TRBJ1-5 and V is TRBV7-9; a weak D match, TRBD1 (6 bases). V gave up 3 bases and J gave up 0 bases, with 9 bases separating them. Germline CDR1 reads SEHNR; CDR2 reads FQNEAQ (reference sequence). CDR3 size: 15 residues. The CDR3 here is CASSLGAPSNQPQHF. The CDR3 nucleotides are TGTGCCAGCAGCTTGGGGGCGCCTAGCAATCAGCCCCAGCATTTT.

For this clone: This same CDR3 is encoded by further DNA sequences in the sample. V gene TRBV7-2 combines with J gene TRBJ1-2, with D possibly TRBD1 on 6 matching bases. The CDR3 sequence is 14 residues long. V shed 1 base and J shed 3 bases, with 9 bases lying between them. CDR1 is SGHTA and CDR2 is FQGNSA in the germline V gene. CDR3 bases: TGTGCCAGCAGCTTAGTCAGGGGCGACTATGGCTACACCTTC. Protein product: CASSLVRGDYGYTF.

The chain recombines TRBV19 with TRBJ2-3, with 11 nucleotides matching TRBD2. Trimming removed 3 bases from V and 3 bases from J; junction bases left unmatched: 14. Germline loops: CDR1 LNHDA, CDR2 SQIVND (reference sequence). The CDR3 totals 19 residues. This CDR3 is CASSMASGGSKGYTDTQYF. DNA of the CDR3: TGTGCCAGTAGTATGGCTAGCGGGGGGTCAAAAGGGTATACAGATACGCAGTATTTT.

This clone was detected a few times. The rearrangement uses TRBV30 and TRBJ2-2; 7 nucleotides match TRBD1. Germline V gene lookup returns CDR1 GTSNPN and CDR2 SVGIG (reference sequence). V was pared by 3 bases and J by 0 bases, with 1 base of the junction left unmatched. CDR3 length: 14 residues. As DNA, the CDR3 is TGTGCCTGGAGGGGGACAGCGAACACCGGGGAGCTGTTTTTT. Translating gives CAWRGTANTGELFF.

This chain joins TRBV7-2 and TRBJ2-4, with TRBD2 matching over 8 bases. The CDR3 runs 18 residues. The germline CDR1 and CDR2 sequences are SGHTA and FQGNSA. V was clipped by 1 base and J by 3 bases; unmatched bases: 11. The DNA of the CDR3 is TGTGCCAGCAGCTTAGTACGTTCGGGGGGGGTGAGCAAAAACATTCAGTACTTC. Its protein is CASSLVRSGGVSKNIQYF.

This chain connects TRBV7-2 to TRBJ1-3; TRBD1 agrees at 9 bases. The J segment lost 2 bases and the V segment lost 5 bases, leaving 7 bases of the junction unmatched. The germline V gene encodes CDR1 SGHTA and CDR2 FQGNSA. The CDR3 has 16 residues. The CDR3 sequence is CASSQGQGGAGNTIYF. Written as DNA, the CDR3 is TGTGCCAGCAGCCAGGGACAGGGTGGAGCTGGAAACACCATATATTTT.